These 22 T cell receptor beta chains originate from one sample sequenced in a study of T-cell reconstitution after alpha-beta-depleted transplantation in children. Unique molecular identifiers featured in how the TCRbeta library was prepared. Each CDR3 protein gets one entry after TCRdb re-called the PCR reads with MiXCR. The sample shows 700,000 or so distinct CDR3 sequences, around 12% of them seen only once. Sequenced material: PBMCs, taken before TCRalphabeta/CD19-depleted stem cell transplant. These receptors were collected from a girl aged 2 to 9 with congenital amegakaryocytic thrombocytopenia, due to receive a stem cell transplant.

This clonotype was seen a few times. The J gene is TRBJ2-1, the V gene TRBV5-1; 11 nucleotides align to TRBD2. The CDR3 covers 16 residues. Trimming at V came to 6 bases and at J to 6 bases, leaving 11 bases not matched to a gene. CDR1 is SGHRS and CDR2 is YFSETQ in the germline V gene. CDR3 residues: CASKLGGLAGGNEQFF. In nucleotides, the CDR3 is TGCGCCAGCAAATTAGGGGGGCTAGCGGGAGGCAATGAGCAGTTCTTC.

The sample holds many counts of this clonotype. The chain combines TRBV6-1 with TRBJ2-1; D possibly corresponds to TRBD1 (6 bases). Germline CDR1 reads MNHNS; CDR2 reads SASEGT. Trimming shortened V by 2 bases and J by 5 bases, and 16 bases separated the two germline ends. The CDR3 extends over 16 amino acids. The DNA for the CDR3 is TGTGCCAGCAGTGAATTCAGCAGGGGCTTTAACAATGAGCAGTTCTTC. This gives the protein CASSEFSRGFNNEQFF.

Many counts were recorded for this clonotype. The rearrangement links TRBV25-1 to TRBJ2-1; possibly TRBD2 for D (6 bases). The V and J ends lost 9 bases and 6 bases respectively, with 15 bases between them. Germline CDR1 reads MGHDK; CDR2 reads SYGVNS. This CDR3 has 13 amino acids. The CDR3 DNA follows: TGTGCCAGTCGGGACTTTCTGTTCAATGAGCAGTTCTTC. Translation: CASRDFLFNEQFF.

There are many counts of this clonotype. The chain recombines TRBV20-1 with TRBJ2-1; D assignment may be TRBD1 or TRBD2 (5 bases each). CDR1 is DFQATT and CDR2 is SNEGSKA in the germline V gene (reference sequence). Trimming removed 4 bases from V and 2 bases from J, with 9 bases in between. The CDR3 is 13 amino acids. The CDR3 nucleotides read TGCAGTGCTACGGGACCAACCTACAATGAGCAGTTCTTC. This sequence encodes CSATGPTYNEQFF.

This clonotype was found many times. The V call is TRBV12-3 or TRBV12-4, the J call TRBJ2-7; D is unresolved. Trimming shortened V by 3 bases and J by 6 bases, and 12 bases separated the two germline ends. The CDR3 is 13 amino acids. The CDR3 region has the DNA TGTGCCAGCAGTTTGCAGCAGCTCTCCGAGCAGTACTTC. Translated, it gives CASSLQQLSEQYF.

There are a few counts of this clonotype. The rearrangement joins TRBV12-3 or TRBV12-4 to TRBJ2-7; 7 nucleotides align to TRBD2. This CDR3 has 13 amino acids. CDR3 region: CASAAGVYYEQYF. In nucleotides, the CDR3 is TGTGCAAGTGCCGCGGGAGTCTACTACGAGCAGTACTTC.

This clonotype came up many times. The chain employs TRBV20-1 and TRBJ2-4; D gene uncertain. The CDR3 sequence is 15 residues long. The V end lost 4 bases, the J end lost 7 bases, and 20 bases lay between the germline ends. CDR1 is DFQATT and CDR2 is SNEGSKA in the germline V gene (reference sequence). CDR3 coding DNA: TGCAGTGCTAAAAGTTCTCGGCTAGTGGGGAACATTCAGTACTTC. It yields the protein CSAKSSRLVGNIQYF.

This clonotype has just a few counts. The genes are TRBV12-3 or TRBV12-4 and TRBJ2-7; a possible D gene is TRBD2 (6 bases). Deletions cut 5 bases from V and 2 bases from J, with 13 bases between. CDR3 length: 14 amino acids. CDR3 loop: CASSPGDSAYEQYF. The CDR3 coding sequence is TGTGCCAGCAGTCCGGGGGACTCTGCCTACGAGCAGTACTTC.

This clonotype occurred many times. The chain employs TRBV5-1 and TRBJ2-1, with D possibly being TRBD2 (6 bases). CDR1 and CDR2 (germline): SGHRS, YFSETQ. V was cut by 0 bases and J by 5 bases, with 12 bases left in between. The length of the CDR3 is 15 residues. The CDR3 region is CASSLETRGDNEQFF. The CDR3 DNA reads TGCGCCAGCAGCTTGGAGACCCGCGGGGACAATGAGCAGTTCTTC.

With regard to this clonotype: A much larger clonotype is one base distant, so this may be a read error. The chain recombines TRBV5-1 with TRBJ2-1; 8 positions match TRBD1. The CDR3 contains 15 residues. Trimming cost V 3 bases and J 3 bases; bases outside gene matches: 5. Germline CDR1 is SGHRS and CDR2 is YFSETQ. The CDR3 DNA reads TGCGCCAGCAGCTGGTCCGGGACAGGCTACAATGAGCAGTTCTTC. Its translation is CASSWSGTGYNEQFF.

This clonotype was counted at least ten times. The chain joins TRBV6-5 to TRBJ2-5, with 8 bases identical to TRBD1. The CDR3 runs to 15 residues. Germline V gene data show CDR1 as MNHEY and CDR2 as SVGAGI. V lost 4 bases, J lost 2 bases, and 6 bases stayed unmatched. The CDR3 sequence is CASSLEGQGQETQYF. CDR3 in DNA: TGTGCCAGCAGTTTAGAAGGACAGGGTCAAGAGACCCAGTACTTC.

This clonotype was found many times. The rearrangement uses TRBV24-1 and TRBJ2-3; 11 nucleotides agree with TRBD2. Trimming removed 3 bases from V and 2 bases from J; junction bases left unmatched: 3. Germline V lookup: CDR1 KGHDR, CDR2 SFDVKD. The CDR3 sequence is 16 residues long. The CDR3 here is CATSDLTSGITDTQYF. For the CDR3, the DNA is TGTGCCACCAGTGATCTGACTAGCGGGATCACAGATACGCAGTATTTT.

The chain has TRBV5-1 and TRBJ2-5, with 7 positions matching TRBD2. The CDR3 is made up of 16 amino acids. The V segment lost 0 bases and the J segment 1 base; nucleotides outside the gene matches: 6. The germline V gene encodes CDR1 SGHRS and CDR2 YFSETQ. CDR3: CASSLETLAAQETQYF. CDR3 bases: TGCGCCAGCAGCTTGGAGACCCTAGCGGCCCAAGAGACCCAGTACTTC. The variable domain in full, with the rest retrieved from reference TRBV5-1 and TRBJ2-5, is KAGVTQTPRYLIKTRGQQVTLSCSPISGHRSVSWYQQTPGQGLQFLFEYFSETQRNKGNFPGRFSGRQFSNSRSEMNVSTLELGDSALYLCASSLETLAAQETQYFGPGTRLLVL.

A few counts support this clonotype. The conserved final phenylalanine or tryptophan is absent from the CDR3, which likely points to a read error. The DNA is omitted, as the CDR3 cannot be located on it reliably, and the CDR3 follows TCRdb's listing. The J gene is TRBJ2-3, the V gene TRBV7-7; TRBD2, as called in the table, went unchecked against the DNA. CDR1 is SSHAT, CDR2 FNYEAQ, per germline (reference sequence). The length of the CDR3 is 11 amino acids, counting both ends. CDR3 loop: CASSRLAGAVL.

In this sample, this clonotype turned up many times. V usage is TRBV7-2 and J usage is TRBJ2-5; a weak D match, TRBD1 (6 bases). The CDR3 spans 15 residues. The ends were cut back, 2 bases at V and 5 bases at J, with 15 bases in the middle. Germline values: CDR1 SGHTA, CDR2 FQGNSA. This chain's CDR3 is CASSLYEGVWETQYF. DNA for the CDR3: TGTGCCAGCAGCTTATATGAGGGGGTATGGGAGACCCAGTACTTC.

The chain combines TRBV27 with TRBJ2-7; perhaps TRBD2 as D (6 bases). Germline loops: CDR1 MNHEY, CDR2 SMNVEV (reference sequence). This CDR3 has 14 residues. V lost 5 bases and J lost 6, with 17 bases in between. This chain's CDR3 is CASSRGTAIGEQYF. Here the CDR3 DNA reads TGTGCCAGCAGTCGCGGGACGGCGATCGGCGAGCAGTACTTC.

At least ten counts were recorded for this clonotype. The genes are TRBV20-1 and TRBJ2-3, with a tentative D call TRBD1 (7 bases). The ends were cut back, 6 bases at V and 6 bases at J, with 16 bases in the middle. Looked up from germline, CDR1 is DFQATT and CDR2 is SNEGSKA (reference sequence). This CDR3 comprises 13 residues. The DNA of the CDR3 is TGCAGTGCGACTAGGGGGCTGGAGGATACGCAGTATTTT. It yields the protein CSATRGLEDTQYF.

This clonotype was counted at least ten times. The chain employs TRBV7-2 and TRBJ2-3, with TRBD2 matching 7 bases. CDR3 length: 15 amino acids. J was trimmed by 1 base and V by 5 bases; bases with no gene match: 6. The germline CDR1 and CDR2 sequences are SGHTA and FQGNSA. The CDR3 nucleotides are TGTGCCAGCAGCCCCAGACTAGCCGGCACAGATACGCAGTATTTT. Residues: CASSPRLAGTDTQYF.

A few counts support this clonotype. J is TRBJ2-6 and V is TRBV5-1, with D uncertain. This CDR3 comprises 18 residues. Trimming cost V 2 bases and J 0 bases, with 15 bases left between them. The germline V gene encodes CDR1 SGHRS and CDR2 YFSETQ. The CDR3 DNA reads as TGCGCCAGCAGCTTTTATCCACCGGTCGACTCTGGGGCCAACGTCCTGACTTTC. It encodes CASSFYPPVDSGANVLTF.

The sample holds a few counts of this clonotype. The chain uses TRBV12-3 or TRBV12-4 and TRBJ2-1, with D possibly TRBD2 on 5 matching bases. Trimming shortened V by 4 bases and J by 4 bases, and 14 bases separated the two germline ends. This CDR3 is 15 amino acids long. CDR3 sequence: CASSSPPLGYNEQFF. DNA of the CDR3: TGTGCCAGCAGTTCCCCTCCACTAGGGTACAATGAGCAGTTCTTC.

This clonotype was seen at least ten times. V and J are TRBV29-1 and TRBJ2-3; 7 bases are shared with TRBD1. CDR3 length equals 13 residues. Germline lookup yields CDR1 SQVTM and CDR2 ANQGSEA. The trim removed 7 bases at V and 4 bases at J, leaving 8 bases unmatched. This CDR3 is CSGRQGSADTQYF. The CDR3 DNA follows: TGCAGCGGAAGACAGGGAAGCGCAGATACGCAGTATTTT.

The chain combines TRBV4-2 with TRBJ2-3; D perhaps matches TRBD2 (6 bases). CDR3 length equals 16 residues. Germline V gene lookup returns CDR1 LGHNA and CDR2 YNFKEQ. V lost 6 bases, J lost 1 base, and 17 bases lay in between. CDR3 DNA: TGTGCCAGCAGAGCAAAACGCAGGGAGGGCACAGATACGCAGTATTTT. Its translation: CASRAKRREGTDTQYF.